One and the same sample provided the 14 T cell receptor beta chains below, sequenced in a study of T cells in Graves' hyperthyroidism and ophthalmopathy. TCR beta CDR3 region amplification was performed from RNA transcripts. Researchers ran a first-round RT-PCR on the TCR CDR3 using the HTBI primer set. MiXCR, run by TCRdb on the multiplex PCR reads, gives a single entry per CDR3 protein. The data show about 380,000 distinct CDR3 sequences, about 18% seen once. Sequencing was carried out using blood. The receptors derive from a man younger than 35 with Graves' ophthalmopathy.

The sample holds many counts of this clonotype. This chain joins TRBV11-2 and TRBJ2-3; maybe TRBD2 (6 bases). Germline V gives CDR1 SGHAT, CDR2 FQNNGV. This CDR3 is built from 15 residues. With 2 bases removed from V and 6 bases from J, the gap between germline ends came to 15 bases. The CDR3 nucleotides are TGTGCCAGCAGCTTAACGAGGCGGGATTGGGATACGCAGTATTTT. Its translation: CASSLTRRDWDTQYF.

This clonotype showed up many times. J is TRBJ2-3 and V is TRBV3-1, with TRBD1 identical over 8 bases. CDR1 is LGHDT and CDR2 is YNNKEL in the germline V gene (reference sequence). The trim removed 2 bases at V and 3 bases at J, leaving 1 base unmatched. There are 14 residues in the CDR3. DNA for the CDR3: TGTGCCAGCAGCCAAACAGGGGGTACAGATACGCAGTATTTT. It is translated as CASSQTGGTDTQYF.

This clonotype was observed a few times. This chain connects TRBV14 to TRBJ1-1; TRBD1 matches at 8 bases. The CDR3 contains 16 residues. Germline V gives CDR1 SGHDN, CDR2 FVKESK. Losses at the gene ends were 4 bases for V and 0 bases for J; bases not matched to a gene: 7. CDR3 residues: CASSPRTGLMNTEAFF. CDR3 in DNA: TGTGCCAGCAGCCCGCGGACAGGGCTAATGAACACTGAAGCTTTCTTT.

The chain has TRBV5-1 and TRBJ1-1; 11 bases map to TRBD1. Germline CDR1 and CDR2: SGHRS and YFSETQ. Trimming removed 0 bases from V and 4 bases from J; junction bases left unmatched: 8. CDR3 size: 17 residues. The chain's CDR3 is CASSLEGTGGSGTEAFF. CDR3 DNA: TGCGCCAGCAGCTTGGAGGGGACAGGGGGAAGCGGCACTGAAGCTTTCTTT.

This clonotype has more than one count but fewer than ten. This chain uses TRBV6-2 or TRBV6-3 with TRBJ2-2, with TRBD1 identical over 9 bases. The V segment lost 0 bases and the J segment 10 bases; nucleotides outside the gene matches: 9. The CDR3 spans 16 residues. Germline V CDR1 and CDR2: MNHEY, SVGEGT. For the CDR3, the DNA is TGTGCCAGCAGTTACTCGATACGGACAGGGGATCCGGAGCTGTTTTTT. Protein product: CASSYSIRTGDPELFF.

This clonotype was recorded a few times. The rearrangement uses TRBV2 and TRBJ1-1; 12 nucleotides agree with TRBD1. Per the germline V gene, CDR1 is SNHLY and CDR2 is FYNNEI. The CDR3 extends over 16 amino acids. With V trimmed by 2 bases and J by 7 bases, 8 bases remained unmatched. As DNA, the CDR3 is TGTGCCAGCAGTGAAAAATTTAGGGACAGGGGGCTTGAAGCTTTCTTT. Translating it yields CASSEKFRDRGLEAFF.

Many counts were recorded for this clonotype. The chain employs TRBV15 and TRBJ1-5, with 7 positions matching TRBD1. Germline assignment: CDR1 LNHNV and CDR2 YYDKDF (reference sequence). This CDR3 spans 15 amino acids. J lost 4 bases, V lost 3 bases, and 6 bases had no gene match. DNA for the CDR3: TGTGCCACCAGCAGTCAGACAGGGATTAATCAGCCCCAGCATTTT. It specifies CATSSQTGINQPQHF.

The chain uses TRBV20-1 and TRBJ1-2; tentatively, D is TRBD1 (5 bases). Trimming took off 6 bases at V and 4 bases at J, with 12 bases between the two ends. The CDR3 spans 12 residues. Germline lookup yields CDR1 DFQATT and CDR2 SNEGSKA (reference sequence). The CDR3 reads CSALEGPYGYTF. CDR3 coding DNA: TGCAGTGCCCTTGAGGGGCCCTATGGCTACACCTTC.

The sample holds a few counts of this clonotype. V is TRBV7-9 and J is TRBJ2-2; D perhaps matches TRBD1 (6 bases). V lost 5 bases and J lost 2, with 12 bases in between. The CDR3 length is 15 residues. Germline values: CDR1 SEHNR, CDR2 FQNEAQ (reference sequence). CDR3: CASSRTERNTGELFF. The DNA of the CDR3 is TGTGCCAGCAGCCGGACAGAAAGAAACACCGGGGAGCTGTTTTTT.

This clonotype was recorded at least ten times. The genes are TRBV7-8 and TRBJ2-6; a weak D match, TRBD2 (6 bases). This CDR3 region has 17 residues. Germline V gene lookup returns CDR1 SGHVS and CDR2 FQNEAQ. V shed 3 bases and J shed 2 bases, with 14 bases lying between them. CDR3 sequence: CASSFTPRGTGANVLTF. CDR3 bases: TGTGCCAGCAGCTTCACTCCCCGGGGGACTGGGGCCAACGTCCTGACTTTC.

There are a few counts of this clonotype. The CDR3, as DNA: TGTGCCACCAGTGATTTCGGTGGCGGGGGGGCGTACAATGAGCAGTTCTTC. As protein: CATSDFGGGGAYNEQFF. J is TRBJ2-1 and V is TRBV24-1, with 9 bases fitting TRBD2. V gave up 1 base and J gave up 4 bases; unmatched junction bases: 7. Germline-derived CDR1 and CDR2 are KGHDR and SFDVKD. The CDR3 extends over 17 amino acids.

This chain connects TRBV7-6 to TRBJ2-3; 10 nucleotides agree with TRBD2. The junction had 3 bases not matched to a gene; V was cut back by 1 base and J by 2 bases. Germline V CDR1 and CDR2: SGHVS, FNYEAQ. The CDR3 sequence is 16 residues long. CDR3 sequence (DNA): TGTGCCAGCAGCTTAGTAGCGGGAGGCCTCACAGATACGCAGTATTTT. Its protein product is CASSLVAGGLTDTQYF.

Concerning this clonotype: Because the CDR3 is missing its conserved closing phenylalanine or tryptophan, this is likely a read error. This chain links TRBV9 with TRBJ1-6; possible D gene TRBD1, 6 bases. Trimming cost V 2 bases and J 0 bases, with 9 bases left between them. The CDR3 has 16 amino acids. The germline V gene has CDR1 SGDLS and CDR2 YYNGEE. The CDR3 reads CASSVGGSSYNSPLHS. CDR3 in DNA: TGTGCCAGCAGCGTTGGGGGCAGCTCCTATAATTCACCCCTCCACTCT.

Ten or more counts support this clonotype. The J gene is TRBJ2-7, the V gene TRBV11-2; D tentatively reads TRBD1 or TRBD2 (6 bases each). V was pared by 1 base and J by 0 bases, with 10 bases between. Germline lookup yields CDR1 SGHAT and CDR2 FQNNGV. The CDR3 has 15 amino acids. This CDR3 is CASSLGGASSYEQYF. As DNA, the CDR3 is TGTGCCAGCAGCTTAGGGGGGGCGAGCTCCTACGAGCAGTACTTC. The variable domain in full, with the rest retrieved from reference TRBV11-2 and TRBJ2-7, is EAGVAQSPRYKIIEKRQSVAFWCNPISGHATLYWYQQILGQGPKLLIQFQNNGVVDDSQLPKDRFSAERLKGVDSTLKIQPAKLEDSAVYLCASSLGGASSYEQYFGPGTRLTVT.